Each of the 2 T cell receptor beta chains below was sequenced from the same sample in a study of radiotherapy plus CTLA-4 blockade in lung cancer. Libraries were prepared by immunoSEQ multiplex PCR; TCRdb keeps only in-frame clonotypes and omits some of them. The table lists roughly 80,000 clones, 78% of them singletons. The material sequenced was peripheral blood, taken from a patient treated with radiotherapy plus ipilimumab. Every receptor here comes from a human donor with non-small cell lung cancer who had a partial response to radiotherapy plus ipilimumab. Some clones in this sample may be carry-over from other donors' samples.

This chain connects TRBV18 to TRBJ2-7; TRBD1 is a possible D gene (6 bases). Germline V gives CDR1 KGHSH, CDR2 LQKENI. The CDR3 loop spans 14 amino acids. The V and J ends lost 1 base and 1 base respectively, with 8 bases between them. CDR3 DNA sequence: TGTGCCAGCTCACCACTCGGGACATCCTACGAGCAGTACTTC. It is translated as CASSPLGTSYEQYF.

The chain has TRBV5-1 and TRBJ2-5; TRBD2 agrees at 10 bases. The J call is uncertain, as TRBJ2-7 better fits the DNA end. The CDR3 covers 17 residues. Germline V CDR1 and CDR2: SGHRS, YFSETQ. CDR3 loop: CASSLAGLAGVAYEQYF. Here the CDR3 DNA reads TGCGCCAGCAGCTTGGCCGGGCTAGCGGGGGTCGCCTACGAGCAGTACTTC.